The rows below give T cell receptor beta chains drawn from one sample of a study of T cell repertoires in cytomegalovirus infection. TCRdb re-derived calls from the reads in MiXCR, one entry per CDR3 protein. This table has some 310,000 distinct CDR3 sequences, 20% to 25% appearing once. Their antigens remain unidentified. Here the sequenced sample was cultured PBMCs, taken from culture after CMV antigen stimulation. The receptors come from a human donor in good health (CMV status not recorded). Some clones in this sample may be carry-over from other donors' samples. Both conserved end residues are part of each CDR3. D genes are given only for firm matches. Clone sizes are given selectively: once, few, many, or a class where the clone is expanded.

j_gene,d_gene,v_gene,abundance,CDR3aa,CDR3nt
TRBJ1-2,TRBD1,TRBV7-9,-,CASSVGQGAYGYTF,TGTGCCAGCAGCGTGGGACAGGGGGCCTATGGCTACACCTTC
TRBJ2-1,-,TRBV7-8,many,CASSPRGGLGFF,TGTGCCAGCAGCCCGAGAGGGGGGCTGGGGTTCTTC
TRBJ2-1,-,TRBV7-9,many,CASSLSDPYEQFF,TGTGCCAGCAGCTTAAGTGACCCCTACGAGCAGTTCTTC
TRBJ2-1,TRBD2,TRBV25-1,-,CASSVAGGPYNEQFF,TGTGCCAGCAGCGTAGCGGGAGGGCCTTACAATGAGCAGTTCTTC
TRBJ2-1,-,TRBV7-2,many,CASSLSAGTPSFF,TGTGCCAGCAGCCTCTCAGCCGGGACCCCATCGTTCTTC
TRBJ2-1,TRBD2,TRBV29-1,-,CSVELAGDTRGNEQFF,TGCAGCGTTGAACTAGCGGGAGATACACGGGGCAATGAGCAGTTCTTC
TRBJ2-7,-,TRBV20-1,few,CSAGQGGESGEQYF,TGCAGTGCTGGACAGGGAGGGGAAAGTGGAGAGCAGTACTTC
TRBJ2-3,-,TRBV12-3/TRBV12-4,many,CASSRKGSGVVTDTQYF,TGTGCCAGCAGTCGAAAGGGAAGCGGAGTGGTCACAGATACGCAGTATTTT
TRBJ2-3,-,TRBV4-1,-,CASSHEIASSSTDTQYF,TGCGCCAGCAGCCACGAGATAGCCTCCTCAAGCACAGATACGCAGTATTTT
TRBJ1-1,TRBD1,TRBV12-3/TRBV12-4,-,CASQGGVNTEAFF,TGTGCCAGCCAGGGGGGGGTGAATACTGAAGCTTTCTTT
TRBJ1-1,-,TRBV7-6,-,CASSYDNPAMNTEAFF,TGTGCCAGCAGCTACGACAATCCCGCTATGAACACTGAAGCTTTCTTT
TRBJ1-1,-,TRBV6-5,-,CASGWDAMNTEAFF,TGTGCCAGCGGATGGGACGCAATGAACACTGAAGCTTTCTTT
TRBJ2-1,TRBD2,TRBV2,few,CASSGGLVPTQFF,TGTGCCAGCAGTGGAGGACTAGTCCCAACACAGTTCTTC
TRBJ2-2,-,TRBV27,once,CASSPAAWELFF,TGTGCCAGCAGTCCAGCAGCCTGGGAGCTGTTTTTT
TRBJ2-2,-,TRBV6-1,few,CATKATGELFF,TGTGCCACGAAAGCTACCGGGGAGCTGTTTTTT
TRBJ1-3,-,TRBV4-3,-,CASSLETAGNTIYF,TGCGCCAGCAGCCTCGAGACAGCTGGAAACACCATATATTTT
TRBJ1-3,TRBD1,TRBV14,few,CASRLNPPRDSCSGNTIYF,TGTGCCAGCAGACTAAACCCCCCAAGGGACAGCTGCTCTGGAAACACCATATATTTT
TRBJ2-1,TRBD2,TRBV19,few,CASNSGRYNEQFF,TGTGCCAGTAACAGCGGGAGGTACAATGAGCAGTTCTTC
TRBJ2-3,-,TRBV7-2,many,CASSFSSTDTQYF,TGTGCCAGCAGCTTCTCTAGCACAGATACGCAGTATTTT
TRBJ2-5,-,TRBV29-1,-,CSVEVARGTETQYF,TGCAGCGTTGAAGTGGCCCGCGGGACCGAGACCCAGTACTTC
TRBJ2-3,-,TRBV6-5,few,CASWGGSGTDTQYF,TGTGCCAGCTGGGGAGGATCAGGCACAGATACGCAGTATTTT
TRBJ2-3,TRBD1,TRBV11-2,-,CASSSRRDRRTDTQYF,TGTGCCAGCAGCTCCCGCCGGGACAGACGCACAGATACGCAGTATTTT
TRBJ2-2,-,TRBV7-8,-,CASSEILGELFF,TGTGCCAGCAGCGAGATTCTCGGGGAGCTGTTTTTT
TRBJ1-1,-,TRBV12-3/TRBV12-4,-,CASSLGRRNTEAFF,TGTGCCAGCAGTTTAGGACGGAGGAACACTGAAGCTTTCTTT
TRBJ2-4,TRBD2,TRBV7-9,-,CASSPTSGGLAKNIQYF,TGTGCCAGCAGCCCGACTTCGGGAGGTCTAGCCAAAAACATTCAGTACTTC
TRBJ2-4,-,TRBV20-1,once,CSARIEGLAKNIQYF,TGCAGTGCACGAATTGAGGGGCTAGCCAAAAACATTCAGTACTTC
TRBJ2-6,TRBD1,TRBV10-3,-,CAISGQGAGANVLTF,TGTGCCATCAGTGGCCAGGGGGCTGGGGCCAACGTCCTGACTTTC
TRBJ1-3,-,TRBV10-3,-,CAIEGSSGNTIYF,TGTGCCATCGAGGGGAGCTCTGGAAACACCATATATTTT
TRBJ1-1,-,TRBV6-1,-,CASCGEALRGTEAFF,TGTGCCAGCTGTGGGGAGGCACTCAGGGGAACTGAAGCTTTCTTT
TRBJ2-1,-,TRBV7-2,many,CASSPQGGQSYNEQFF,TGTGCCAGCAGCCCCCAGGGTGGCCAATCCTACAATGAGCAGTTCTTC
TRBJ2-1,TRBD2,TRBV20-1,-,CSAIAGTSGSSGNEQFF,TGCAGTGCTATCGCCGGGACTAGCGGGAGTTCGGGGAATGAGCAGTTCTTC
TRBJ2-5,-,TRBV7-6,few,CASIPGRGFVGPETQYF,TGTGCTAGCATCCCCGGCCGTGGCTTCGTCGGGCCGGAGACCCAGTACTTC
TRBJ2-7,-,TRBV7-2,-,CASSSNRASYEQYF,TGTGCCAGCAGCTCCAACAGGGCCTCCTACGAGCAGTACTTC
TRBJ2-3,-,TRBV7-2,-,CASSLALASGTDTQYF,TGTGCCAGCAGCTTAGCGCTTGCTTCCGGCACAGATACGCAGTATTTT
TRBJ2-4,-,TRBV6-2/TRBV6-3,-,CASSYRPAGAIQYF,TGTGCCAGCAGTTACCGGCCAGCCGGAGCCATTCAGTACTTC
TRBJ2-1,-,TRBV7-6,few,CASSLPTGEDEQFF,TGTGCCAGCAGCTTACCGACGGGAGAAGATGAGCAGTTCTTC
TRBJ1-6,TRBD1,TRBV7-8,many,CASSLAGTGENSPLHF,TGTGCCAGCAGCTTAGCTGGGACAGGGGAAAATTCACCCCTCCACTTT
TRBJ2-3,TRBD2,TRBV18,-,CASSPRLAGTDTQYF,TGTGCCAGCTCACCACGGCTAGCGGGAACGGATACGCAGTATTTT
TRBJ1-2,TRBD1,TRBV6-5,-,CASSSGQEHGYTF,TGTGCCAGCAGTTCGGGACAGGAGCATGGCTACACCTTC
TRBJ2-1,-,TRBV6-2/TRBV6-3,-,CATRDVLARNEQFF,TGTGCCACCCGGGACGTTCTAGCGCGAAATGAGCAGTTCTTC
TRBJ2-1,TRBD2,TRBV19,many,CASSTRPLSGRAPEQFF,TGTGCCAGTAGTACAAGACCCCTTAGCGGGAGGGCCCCTGAGCAGTTCTTC
TRBJ2-7,-,TRBV2,-,CATAGQSPYEQYF,TGTGCCACCGCGGGACAGTCCCCCTACGAGCAGTACTTC
TRBJ2-6,TRBD1,TRBV12-3/TRBV12-4,-,CASSLRRTGGDGANVLTF,TGTGCCAGCAGTTTACGTAGGACAGGGGGTGATGGGGCCAACGTCCTGACTTTC
TRBJ2-6,-,TRBV5-4,-,CASSLSGTAGANVLTF,TGTGCCAGCAGCTTGTCAGGAACCGCGGGGGCCAACGTCCTGACTTTC
TRBJ1-5,-,TRBV7-9,-,CASSLAGRHQPQHF,TGTGCCAGCAGCTTAGCTGGCAGACATCAGCCCCAGCATTTT
TRBJ1-3,TRBD1,TRBV7-8,-,CASRRDRGPGNTIYF,TGTGCCAGCAGACGTGACAGGGGGCCGGGAAACACCATATATTTT
TRBJ1-5,-,TRBV20-1,-,CSAFPRQGGIQPQHF,TGCAGTGCCTTCCCCCGGCAGGGCGGAATTCAGCCCCAGCATTTT
TRBJ2-1,-,TRBV27,-,CASSLRTSATQANEQFF,TGTGCCAGCAGTCTGCGGACTTCTGCCACACAAGCGAATGAGCAGTTCTTC
TRBJ1-6,TRBD1,TRBV10-3,-,CAISGQAAYNSPLHF,TGTGCCATCAGCGGACAGGCGGCCTATAATTCACCCCTCCACTTT
TRBJ2-3,TRBD1,TRBV29-1,-,CSVKETGVIDTQYF,TGCAGCGTCAAGGAGACAGGGGTGATAGATACGCAGTATTTT
TRBJ2-2,-,TRBV27,-,CASTPGLGSRGELFF,TGTGCCAGCACCCCGGGCCTAGGAAGTAGGGGGGAGCTGTTTTTT
TRBJ2-1,-,TRBV6-5,-,CASSYSGGLSNEQFF,TGTGCCAGCAGTTACTCAGGGGGTTTGAGTAATGAGCAGTTCTTC
TRBJ1-1,-,TRBV30,few,CAWSVGPNTEAFF,TGTGCCTGGAGTGTTGGGCCCAACACTGAAGCTTTCTTT
TRBJ2-1,-,TRBV6-6,few,CASRTYNEQFF,TGTGCCAGCAGGACCTACAATGAGCAGTTCTTC